The clone carrying this TCR beta chain was counted once. This record belongs to a study of blood T cell repertoires in COVID-19. Study information: Sources were T cells, B-cell-depleted T cells, or PBMCs; the material itself was cDNA or gDNA.

Authors' processing steps: The assay estimated nucleated cells by amplifying reference gene primers. The repertoire was sequenced with immunoSEQ multiplex PCR; TCRdb's copy has only in-frame clones and lacks some. V and J calls and clone size are copied from that table; D and trimming were computed from the DNA. The profile shows some 400,000 clones, over 75% of them singletons. Material: peripheral blood. This TCR was recovered from a woman aged 55-69 years with COVID-19, enrolled during active disease.

The CDR3 reads CASSQDGDRPSYEQYF. DNA of the CDR3: TGCGCCAGCAGCCAAGATGGGGACAGGCCCTCCTACGAGCAGTACTTC. The chain couples TRBV4-1 to TRBJ2-7, with TRBD1 matching over 8 bases. J lost 0 bases, V lost 0 bases, and 4 bases had no gene match. Germline V CDR1 and CDR2: MGHRA, YSYEKL. The CDR3 contains 16 residues.